The rows below give T cell receptor beta chains drawn from one sample of a study of blood T cell repertoires in COVID-19. The method was immunoSEQ multiplex PCR; TCRdb's version includes in-frame clones alone and lacks a portion of them. The sample has 200,000 to 250,000 clones, 89% seen once. The sequenced sample consisted of peripheral blood. Receptor source: a woman aged 35 to 49 with acute or convalescent COVID-19. Both conserved end residues are part of each CDR3. A D gene is named only where the DNA matches it firmly. The size entry is marked missing in some rows and otherwise reads once, few, many or a size class.

V gene	J gene	clone size	D gene	CDR3 protein	CDR3 DNA
TRBV11-2	TRBJ1-2	-	TRBD1	CASSLPGGYGYTF	TGTGCCAGCAGCCTCCCAGGGGGCTATGGCTACACCTTC
TRBV6-6	TRBJ2-5	once	TRBD2	CASSYSGGQETQYF	TGTGCCAGCAGTTACAGCGGGGGTCAAGAGACCCAGTACTTC
TRBV7-8	TRBJ1-5	-	-	CASSKQGSGNQPQHF	TGTGCCAGCAGCAAACAGGGTTCGGGCAATCAGCCCCAGCATTTT
TRBV10-3	TRBJ2-5	-	-	CAISEARQSQYF	TGTGCCATCAGTGAAGCCCGACAGAGCCAGTACTTC
TRBV9	TRBJ1-6	-	-	CASSVAPTRGNSPLHF	TGTGCCAGCAGCGTAGCGCCGACTCGGGGGAATTCACCCCTCCACTTT
TRBV4-2	TRBJ1-1	few	TRBD1	CASSRETGAGRAFF	TGTGCCAGCAGCCGCGAGACAGGGGCAGGGCGTGCTTTCTTT
TRBV4-1	TRBJ1-2	-	TRBD1	CASSQGIQGGYGYTF	TGCGCCAGCAGCCAAGGAATACAGGGGGGCTATGGCTACACCTTC
TRBV6-6	TRBJ1-6	-	-	CASSFQGTESPLHF	TGTGCCAGCAGTTTCCAGGGAACAGAGTCACCCCTCCACTTT
TRBV9	TRBJ2-5	-	-	CASSTSQTSAQYF	TGTGCCAGCAGCACTAGCCAGACGTCGGCCCAGTACTTC
TRBV6-5	TRBJ1-1	-	-	CAGGAGLSTEAFF	TGTGCCGGGGGGGCAGGACTTAGCACTGAAGCTTTCTTT
TRBV7-9	TRBJ1-1	-	-	CASSSTVTEAFF	TGTGCCAGCAGCTCGACAGTCACTGAAGCTTTCTTT
TRBV30	TRBJ1-5	-	-	CAWSAGISNQPQHF	TGTGCCTGGAGTGCAGGGATTAGCAATCAGCCCCAGCATTTT
TRBV6-1	TRBJ1-2	-	-	CASSEGTQGTYGYTF	TGTGCCAGCAGTGAAGGTACCCAGGGGACCTATGGCTACACCTTC
TRBV27	TRBJ1-2	-	-	CASSLLGTYLNGYTF	TGTGCCAGCAGTTTACTCGGGACATACCTCAATGGCTACACCTTC
TRBV6-5	TRBJ1-2	-	-	CASSYRQGGGGYTF	TGTGCCAGCAGTTACCGCCAGGGAGGTGGTGGCTACACCTTC
TRBV3-1/TRBV3-2	TRBJ2-5	-	-	CASSQEQGIGETQYF	TGTGCCAGCAGCCAAGAACAGGGAATCGGGGAGACCCAGTACTTC
TRBV11-2	TRBJ1-4	-	-	CASRRPGGTNEKLFF	TGTGCCAGCAGGCGACCGGGGGGAACTAATGAAAAACTGTTTTTT
TRBV9	TRBJ2-1	-	TRBD1	CASSVEGGPSYNEQFF	TGTGCCAGCAGCGTAGAAGGGGGCCCCTCCTACAATGAGCAGTTCTTC
TRBV12-5	TRBJ1-1	-	-	CASGLVLGTNTEAFF	TGTGCTAGTGGTTTGGTACTGGGCACCAACACTGAAGCTTTCTTT
TRBV9	TRBJ1-1	-	TRBD1	CASSDITGGTEAFF	TGTGCCAGCAGTGATATTACAGGGGGGACTGAAGCTTTCTTT
TRBV5-5	TRBJ1-3	-	-	CASSFRWTDGNTIYF	TGTGCCAGCAGCTTCCGTTGGACAGATGGAAACACCATATATTTT
TRBV9	TRBJ2-5	-	TRBD2	CASSVAPSGGLLEETQYF	TGTGCCAGCAGCGTAGCTCCTAGCGGGGGGCTCCTTGAGGAGACCCAGTACTTC
TRBV2	TRBJ2-5	once	-	CASTWTTQETQYF	TGTGCCAGCACCTGGACTACACAAGAGACCCAGTACTTC
TRBV4-2	TRBJ2-1	-	TRBD2	CASSQPGGRGANPYNEQFF	TGTGCCAGCAGCCAACCCGGCGGGCGGGGGGCGAATCCCTACAATGAGCAGTTCTTC
TRBV5-4	TRBJ1-1	-	TRBD1	CASSLAATGGTEAFF	TGTGCCAGCAGCTTGGCTGCGACAGGGGGCACTGAAGCTTTCTTT
TRBV29-1	TRBJ2-1	-	TRBD1	CSVVGQGLDEQFF	TGCAGCGTTGTAGGACAGGGGTTGGATGAGCAGTTCTTC
TRBV9	TRBJ1-1	-	-	CASSVSTGYTEAFF	TGTGCCAGCAGCGTATCTACAGGGTACACTGAAGCTTTCTTT
TRBV5-1	TRBJ1-5	-	-	CASSFGPGSNQPQHF	TGCGCCAGCAGCTTCGGCCCGGGGAGCAATCAGCCCCAGCATTTT
TRBV18	TRBJ1-5	-	-	CASSPNRDYNQPQHF	TGTGCCAGCTCACCTAACAGGGACTACAATCAGCCCCAGCATTTT
TRBV2	TRBJ2-2	-	TRBD1	CASRLSGGTGELFF	TGTGCCAGCAGACTATCAGGGGGCACCGGGGAGCTGTTTTTT
TRBV9	TRBJ2-3	-	TRBD2	CASSVGRGGFTDTQYF	TGTGCCAGCAGCGTAGGGCGGGGGGGATTCACAGATACGCAGTATTTT
TRBV12-3/TRBV12-4	TRBJ1-5	-	-	CASSQGFNQPQHF	TGTGCCAGCAGTCAGGGGTTCAATCAGCCCCAGCATTTT
TRBV28	TRBJ1-2	once	-	CASKEGGANYGYTF	TGTGCCAGCAAGGAGGGCGGAGCTAACTATGGCTACACCTTC
TRBV10-1	TRBJ1-4	-	-	CASSDFSSTNEKLFF	TGCGCCAGCAGTGACTTCAGTTCAACTAATGAAAAACTGTTTTTT
TRBV3-1/TRBV3-2	TRBJ2-5	-	TRBD2	CASSQDGVAGGHQETQYF	TGTGCCAGCAGCCAAGATGGCGTAGCGGGGGGCCACCAAGAGACCCAGTACTTC
TRBV4-2	TRBJ1-4	-	TRBD1	CASSLTAAGGNEKLFF	TGTGCCAGCAGCCTCACTGCCGCAGGGGGTAACGAAAAACTGTTTTTT
TRBV4-1	TRBJ1-4	-	-	CASSQGGRGRTNEKLFF	TGCGCCAGCAGCCAAGGGGGCAGGGGAAGAACTAATGAAAAACTGTTTTTT
TRBV6-4	TRBJ2-2	-	-	CASSEQGAQSGELFF	TGTGCCAGCAGTGAGCAAGGGGCGCAGAGCGGGGAGCTGTTTTTT
TRBV5-5	TRBJ2-2	-	-	CASSLSAGGGELFF	TGTGCCAGCAGCTTGTCGGCCGGGGGCGGGGAGCTGTTTTTT
TRBV10-3	TRBJ2-5	medium-sized	-	CAIAGESHQETQYF	TGTGCCATCGCCGGGGAATCGCATCAAGAGACCCAGTACTTC
TRBV6-4	TRBJ2-2	-	TRBD2	CATSSTSGESGELFF	TGTGCCACCTCATCGACTAGCGGGGAGTCCGGGGAGCTGTTTTTT
TRBV11-1	TRBJ2-2	-	TRBD1	CASSSRDRPNTGELFF	TGTGCCAGCAGCTCCCGGGACAGACCCAACACCGGGGAGCTGTTTTTT
TRBV14	TRBJ1-1	-	-	CASSPSGVGTEAFF	TGTGCCAGCAGCCCCTCCGGGGTGGGCACTGAAGCTTTCTTT
TRBV14	TRBJ2-6	-	TRBD1	CASSRGGQAVAAGANVLTF	TGTGCCAGCAGCCGAGGGGGACAGGCGGTAGCAGCGGGGGCCAACGTCCTGACTTTC
TRBV29-1	TRBJ1-1	-	TRBD1	CSVEGTGMNTEAFF	TGCAGCGTTGAAGGGACAGGGATGAACACTGAAGCTTTCTTT
TRBV11-3	TRBJ2-2	-	-	CASSLDLIGELFF	TGTGCCAGCAGCTTAGATCTAATCGGGGAGCTGTTTTTT
TRBV19	TRBJ1-2	-	TRBD1	CASSQDRKYGYTF	TGTGCCAGTAGTCAGGACAGGAAGTATGGCTACACCTTC
TRBV7-9	TRBJ2-3	-	-	CASSFSRGGTDTQYF	TGTGCCAGCAGCTTTAGCCGAGGTGGCACAGATACGCAGTATTTT
TRBV30	TRBJ1-1	-	TRBD1	CAWTRGLSTEAFF	TGTGCCTGGACAAGGGGGCTGAGTACTGAAGCTTTCTTT
TRBV7-9	TRBJ2-3	-	TRBD2	CASRPTNGRGDTQYF	TGTGCCAGCAGGCCGACCAACGGGAGGGGGGATACGCAGTATTTT